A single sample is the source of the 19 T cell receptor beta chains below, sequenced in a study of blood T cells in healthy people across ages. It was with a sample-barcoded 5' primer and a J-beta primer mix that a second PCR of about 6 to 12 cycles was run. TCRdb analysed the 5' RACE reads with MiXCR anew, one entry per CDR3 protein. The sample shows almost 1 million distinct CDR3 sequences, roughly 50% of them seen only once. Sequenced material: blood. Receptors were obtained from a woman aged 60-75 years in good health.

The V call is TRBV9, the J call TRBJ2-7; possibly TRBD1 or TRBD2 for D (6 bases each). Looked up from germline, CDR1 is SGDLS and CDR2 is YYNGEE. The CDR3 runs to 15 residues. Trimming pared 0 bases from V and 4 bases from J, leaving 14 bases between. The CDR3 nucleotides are TGTGCCAGCAGCGTAGTGGGGGGCTCGGCTTACGAGCAGTACTTC. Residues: CASSVVGGSAYEQYF. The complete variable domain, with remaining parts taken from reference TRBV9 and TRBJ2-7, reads DSGVTQTPKHLITATGQRVTLRCSPRSGDLSVYWYQQSLDQGLQFLIQYYNGEERAKGNILERFSAQQFPDLHSELNLSSLELGDSALYFCASSVVGGSAYEQYFGPGTRLTVT.

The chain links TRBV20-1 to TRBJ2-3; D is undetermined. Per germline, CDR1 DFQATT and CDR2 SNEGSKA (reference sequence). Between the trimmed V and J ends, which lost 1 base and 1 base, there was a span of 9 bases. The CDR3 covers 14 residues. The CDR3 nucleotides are TGCAGTGCTAGAGGAGAATTCGGCACAGATACGCAGTATTTT. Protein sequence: CSARGEFGTDTQYF.

This CDR3 is CASSPTGGFYNEQFF. In DNA form, the CDR3 reads TGTGCCAGCAGCCCGACAGGGGGCTTTTACAATGAGCAGTTCTTC. J is TRBJ2-1 and V is TRBV6-5, with 10 bases fitting TRBD1. After removal of 6 bases from V and 4 bases from J, the junction contained 6 bases not matched to a gene. Germline lookup yields CDR1 MNHEY and CDR2 SVGAGI. The CDR3 has 15 residues.

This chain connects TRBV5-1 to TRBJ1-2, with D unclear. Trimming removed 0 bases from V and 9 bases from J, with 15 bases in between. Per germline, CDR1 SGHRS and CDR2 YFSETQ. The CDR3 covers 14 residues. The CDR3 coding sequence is TGCGCCAGCAGCTTGGACGACAACCTTGGGCGCTACACCTTC. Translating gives CASSLDDNLGRYTF.

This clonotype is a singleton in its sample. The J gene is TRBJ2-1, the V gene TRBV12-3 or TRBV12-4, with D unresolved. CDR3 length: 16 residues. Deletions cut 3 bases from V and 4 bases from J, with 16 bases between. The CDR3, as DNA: TGTGCCAGCAGTTTCTCTATCCCGATCCCTTACAATGAGCAGTTCTTC. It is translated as CASSFSIPIPYNEQFF.

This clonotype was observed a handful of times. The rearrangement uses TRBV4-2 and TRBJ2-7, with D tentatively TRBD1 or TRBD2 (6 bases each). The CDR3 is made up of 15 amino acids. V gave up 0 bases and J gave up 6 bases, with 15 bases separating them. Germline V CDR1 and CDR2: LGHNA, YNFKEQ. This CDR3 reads CASSQEVRGVREQYF. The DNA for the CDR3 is TGTGCCAGCAGCCAAGAAGTAAGGGGGGTGCGCGAGCAGTACTTC.

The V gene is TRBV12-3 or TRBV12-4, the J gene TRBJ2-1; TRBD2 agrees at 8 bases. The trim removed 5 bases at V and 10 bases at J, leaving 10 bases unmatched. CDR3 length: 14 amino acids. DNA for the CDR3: TGTGCCAGCAGTGCTGGACTAGCCGTGGAGGAGCAGTTCTTC. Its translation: CASSAGLAVEEQFF.

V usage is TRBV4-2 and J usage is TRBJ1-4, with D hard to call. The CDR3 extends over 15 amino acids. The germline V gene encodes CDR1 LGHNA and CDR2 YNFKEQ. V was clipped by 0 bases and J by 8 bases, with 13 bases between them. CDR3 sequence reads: CASSQDQGRSEKLFF. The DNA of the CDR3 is TGTGCCAGCAGCCAAGATCAAGGCCGGTCAGAAAAACTGTTTTTT.

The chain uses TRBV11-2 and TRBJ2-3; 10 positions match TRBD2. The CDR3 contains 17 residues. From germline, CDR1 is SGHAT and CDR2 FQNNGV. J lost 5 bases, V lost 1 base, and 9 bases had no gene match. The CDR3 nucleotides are TGTGCCAGCAGCTTAGTGGGTAGGCCTAGCGGGAGAGATACGCAGTATTTT. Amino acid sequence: CASSLVGRPSGRDTQYF.

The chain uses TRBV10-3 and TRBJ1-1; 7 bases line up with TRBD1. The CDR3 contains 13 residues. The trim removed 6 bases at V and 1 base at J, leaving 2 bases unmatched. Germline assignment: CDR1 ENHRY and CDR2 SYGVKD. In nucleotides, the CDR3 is TGTGCCATCAGGAGACAGGGGAACACTGAAGCTTTCTTT. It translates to CAIRRQGNTEAFF.

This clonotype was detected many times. CDR3 protein: CASSLMAGGYEQYF. The CDR3 region has the DNA TGTGCCAGCAGCTTAATGGCGGGGGGCTACGAGCAGTACTTC. The chain couples TRBV7-9 to TRBJ2-7, with 8 nucleotides matching TRBD2. V shed 2 bases and J 3 bases; nucleotides not matched to a gene: 3. This CDR3 has 14 amino acids. Per germline, CDR1 SEHNR and CDR2 FQNEAQ (reference sequence).

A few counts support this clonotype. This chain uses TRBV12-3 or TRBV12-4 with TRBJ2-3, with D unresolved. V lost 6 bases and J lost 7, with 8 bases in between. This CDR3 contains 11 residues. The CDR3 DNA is TGTGCCAGCAGAGACTCAAATACGCAGTATTTT. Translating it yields CASRDSNTQYF.

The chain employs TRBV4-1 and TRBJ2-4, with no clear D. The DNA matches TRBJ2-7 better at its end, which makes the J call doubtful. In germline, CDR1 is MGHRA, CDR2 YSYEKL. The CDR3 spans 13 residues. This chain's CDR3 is CASSQDWEYEQYF. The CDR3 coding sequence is TGCGCCAGCAGCCAAGATTGGGAATACGAGCAGTACTTC.

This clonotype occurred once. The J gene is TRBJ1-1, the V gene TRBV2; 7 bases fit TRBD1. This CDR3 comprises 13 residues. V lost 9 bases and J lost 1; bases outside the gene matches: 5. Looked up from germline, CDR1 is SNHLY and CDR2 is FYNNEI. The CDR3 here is CARARDRNTEAFF. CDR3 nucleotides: TGTGCCAGGGCCCGGGACAGGAACACTGAAGCTTTCTTT.

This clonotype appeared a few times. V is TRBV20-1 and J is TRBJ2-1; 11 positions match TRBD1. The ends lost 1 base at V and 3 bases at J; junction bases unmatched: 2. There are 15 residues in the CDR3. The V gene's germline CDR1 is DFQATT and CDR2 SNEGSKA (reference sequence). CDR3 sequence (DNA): TGCAGTGCTAGAGCTGGGACAGGGGGCTACAATGAGCAGTTCTTC. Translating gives CSARAGTGGYNEQFF.

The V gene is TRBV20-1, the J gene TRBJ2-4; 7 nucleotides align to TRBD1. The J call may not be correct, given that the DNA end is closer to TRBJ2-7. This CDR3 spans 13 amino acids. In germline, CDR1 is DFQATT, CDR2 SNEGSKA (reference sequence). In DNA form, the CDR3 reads TGCAGTGATCGACAGGGAAGCTCCTACGAGCAGTACTTC. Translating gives CSDRQGSSYEQYF.

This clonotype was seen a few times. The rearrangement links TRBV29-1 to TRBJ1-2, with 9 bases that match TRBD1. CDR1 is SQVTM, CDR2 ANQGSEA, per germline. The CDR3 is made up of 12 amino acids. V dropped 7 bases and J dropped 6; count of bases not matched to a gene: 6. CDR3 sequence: CSAVGTGNGYTF. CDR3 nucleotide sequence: TGCAGCGCTGTCGGGACAGGGAATGGCTACACCTTC.

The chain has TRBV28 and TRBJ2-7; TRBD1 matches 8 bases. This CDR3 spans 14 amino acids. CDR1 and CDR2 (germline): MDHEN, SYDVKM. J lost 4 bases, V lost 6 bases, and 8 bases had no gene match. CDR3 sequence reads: CASRSTGEIYEQYF. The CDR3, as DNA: TGTGCCAGCAGGTCGACAGGGGAAATTTACGAGCAGTACTTC. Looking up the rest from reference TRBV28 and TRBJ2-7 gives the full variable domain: DVKVTQSSRYLVKRTGEKVFLECVQDMDHENMFWYRQDPGLGLRLIYFSYDVKMKEKGDIPEGYSVSREKKERFSLILESASTNQTSMYLCASRSTGEIYEQYFGPGTRLTVT.

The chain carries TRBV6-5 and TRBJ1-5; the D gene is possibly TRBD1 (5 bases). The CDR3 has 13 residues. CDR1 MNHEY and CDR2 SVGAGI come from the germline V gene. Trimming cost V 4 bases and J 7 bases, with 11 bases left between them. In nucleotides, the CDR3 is TGTGCCAGCAGTTCCAGGGAAGGCCAGCCCCAGCATTTT. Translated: CASSSREGQPQHF.